This T cell receptor beta chain was identified during a study of blood T cell repertoires in COVID-19. Clones were read by immunoSEQ multiplex PCR, and TCRdb kept only the in-frame ones, dropping some. The table has roughly 280,000 clones, around 84% seen once. The CDR3 loop spans 14 amino acids. The germline V and J ends were trimmed by 3 bases and 5 bases, with 9 bases remaining between them. Germline loops: CDR1 SGDLS, CDR2 YYNGEE. Sequencing used peripheral blood. This TCR derives from a woman aged 55 to 70 with COVID-19, enrolled during active disease. The chain employs TRBV9 and TRBJ2-6; no clear D gene. The CDR3 protein is CASSGQNRANVLTF. CDR3 in DNA: TGTGCCAGCAGCGGTCAGAATAGGGCCAACGTCCTGACTTTC.